Each of the 24 T cell receptor beta chains below was sequenced from the same sample in a study of Graves' ophthalmopathy and Graves' hyperthyroidism. RNA transcripts provided the template for amplifying TCR beta CDR3 regions. First-round RT-PCR relied on HTBI primers, and a second-round multiplex PCR came next. Each CDR3 protein gets one entry after TCRdb re-called the multiplex PCR reads with MiXCR. The sample has hundreds of thousands of distinct CDR3 sequences, less than 55% seen once. The material sequenced was peripheral blood. The receptors were gathered from an adult man with Graves' ophthalmopathy.

The chain joins TRBV29-1 to TRBJ2-5, with 7 nucleotides matching TRBD2. This CDR3 contains 14 residues. V gave up 0 bases and J gave up 4 bases; unmatched junction bases: 5. CDR1 SQVTM and CDR2 ANQGSEA come from the germline V gene. The CDR3 reads CSVEEGGRRETQYF. The CDR3 DNA is TGCAGCGTTGAAGAAGGCGGGAGACGAGAGACCCAGTACTTC.

This chain uses TRBV7-6 with TRBJ1-6, with TRBD1 matching over 9 bases. The germline V gene encodes CDR1 SGHVS and CDR2 FNYEAQ. V shed 5 bases, J shed 11 bases, and the junction held 7 bases outside the gene matches. The CDR3 is made up of 14 amino acids. CDR3 region: CASSQTGGLAPLHF. The CDR3 region has the DNA TGTGCCAGCAGCCAAACAGGGGGCTTGGCACCCCTCCACTTT.

This clonotype has a handful of counts. This chain joins TRBV29-1 and TRBJ2-7; 8 nucleotides match TRBD1. V was clipped by 6 bases and J by 1 base; unmatched bases: 14. CDR1 SQVTM and CDR2 ANQGSEA come from the germline V gene. The CDR3 consists of 16 residues. In nucleotides, the CDR3 is TGCAGCGTGAGGTATCGTACAGGGGGAATTTCCTACGAGCAGTACTTC. Translating it yields CSVRYRTGGISYEQYF.

This clonotype was seen a single time. The DNA of the CDR3 is TGTGCCAGCAGTACCAGGGGCGTCCAGAACGAGCAGTACTTC. Translating it yields CASSTRGVQNEQYF. The gene calls are TRBV25-1 and TRBJ2-7, with TRBD1 as a possible D gene (6 bases). The CDR3 is made up of 14 amino acids. In germline, CDR1 is MGHDK, CDR2 SYGVNS. V was trimmed by 5 bases and J by 5 bases, leaving 16 bases between them.

This clonotype has only one observation. The chain couples TRBV5-1 to TRBJ2-2, with 7 bases lining up with TRBD1. The CDR3 loop spans 16 amino acids. Germline loops: CDR1 SGHRS, CDR2 YFSETQ. V gave up 0 bases and J gave up 1 base; unmatched junction bases: 3. CDR3 bases: TGCGCCAGCAGCTTGGCCGGGACAGTGAACACCGGGGAGCTGTTTTTT. The encoded protein is CASSLAGTVNTGELFF.

The chain combines TRBV7-9 with TRBJ2-7; 9 positions agree with TRBD2. After removal of 4 bases from V and 0 bases from J, the junction contained 7 bases not matched to a gene. The CDR3 loop spans 16 amino acids. The V gene's germline CDR1 is SEHNR and CDR2 FQNEAQ (reference sequence). The CDR3 nucleotides read TGTGCCAGCAGCTCTTCTAGCGGGAAGGCCTCCTACGAGCAGTACTTC. Translation: CASSSSSGKASYEQYF.

V and J are TRBV5-1 and TRBJ2-6; the D gene is possibly TRBD1 (5 bases). Between the trimmed V and J ends, which lost 1 base and 4 bases, there was a span of 12 bases. The CDR3 is 16 amino acids. CDR1 is SGHRS and CDR2 is YFSETQ in the germline V gene. CDR3 in DNA: TGCGCCAGCAGCTTGTTTCAGGGTCTAGGGGCCAACGTCCTGACTTTC. Protein: CASSLFQGLGANVLTF.

This clonotype turned up a few times. The chain employs TRBV2 and TRBJ1-1; perhaps TRBD1 as D (5 bases). Trimming took 6 bases from V and 2 from J, leaving 19 bases between them. Germline V gene lookup returns CDR1 SNHLY and CDR2 FYNNEI. The CDR3 has 16 amino acids. The CDR3, as DNA: TGTGCCAGCAGACGTACCGGAGGGAGGGGAAACACTGAAGCTTTCTTT. Amino acids: CASRRTGGRGNTEAFF.

This clonotype came up a few times. The chain links TRBV11-2 to TRBJ2-7; D remains ambiguous. Germline CDR1 and CDR2: SGHAT and FQNNGV. CDR3 size: 15 residues. V lost 5 bases to trimming and J lost 0 bases, with 14 bases between them. CDR3 DNA sequence: TGTGCCAGCAGCCCTGACCTAACTATCTCCTACGAGCAGTACTTC. Amino acid sequence: CASSPDLTISYEQYF.

This clonotype was seen a few times. The rearrangement joins TRBV7-8 to TRBJ1-1; no definite D call. Trimming took off 1 base at V and 11 bases at J, with 8 bases between the two ends. CDR3 length equals 11 residues. CDR1 SGHVS and CDR2 FQNEAQ come from the germline V gene. CDR3 sequence (DNA): TGTGCCAGCAGCTTAGAGGGCCTGGCTTTCTTT. Residues: CASSLEGLAFF.

This clonotype was detected only a few times. The V gene is TRBV7-9, the J gene TRBJ1-2; tentative D call: TRBD1 (6 bases). Germline-derived CDR1 and CDR2 are SEHNR and FQNEAQ (reference sequence). Trimming stripped 4 bases from V and 8 bases from J, with 14 bases between. The CDR3 sequence is 13 residues long. CDR3: CASSSVGGAGYTF. CDR3 nucleotides: TGTGCCAGCAGCTCCGTGGGGGGCGCAGGCTACACCTTC.

The V gene is TRBV7-9, the J gene TRBJ1-3; the D gene is possibly TRBD1 (6 bases). V lost 5 bases and J 0 bases, leaving 8 bases between the germline ends. The CDR3 is 14 amino acids. Germline CDR1 and CDR2: SEHNR and FQNEAQ (reference sequence). CDR3 residues: CASSRGTSGNTIYF. The CDR3 nucleotides are TGTGCCAGCAGCAGGGGGACCTCTGGAAACACCATATATTTT.

This clonotype was detected only a few times. The J gene is TRBJ2-7, the V gene TRBV19, with 12 bases that match TRBD1. The CDR3 runs to 15 residues. Germline trimming cut 3 bases from V and 3 bases from J; bases unmatched to any gene: 3. Germline-derived CDR1 and CDR2 are LNHDA and SQIVND (reference sequence). CDR3 bases: TGTGCCAGTAGTATGGGGACAGGGGGCAGCTACGAGCAGTACTTC. It codes for CASSMGTGGSYEQYF.

This clonotype was detected only a few times. This rearrangement joins TRBV20-1 to TRBJ1-4; 9 nucleotides line up with TRBD1. Germline CDR1 DFQATT, CDR2 SNEGSKA (reference sequence). There are 13 residues in the CDR3. V lost 5 bases to trimming and J lost 7 bases; unmatched junction nucleotides: 5. CDR3 loop: CSALDRGVEKLFF. CDR3 bases: TGCAGTGCTTTGGACAGGGGTGTTGAAAAACTGTTTTTT.

This clonotype was seen only a few times. The rearrangement links TRBV6-2 or TRBV6-3 to TRBJ2-7, with D perhaps given as TRBD1 or TRBD2 (5 bases each). Trimming stripped 5 bases from V and 2 bases from J, with 10 bases between. CDR1 MNHEY and CDR2 SVGEGT come from the germline V gene. This CDR3 region has 13 residues. CDR3 sequence: CASSGTTPYEQYF. The DNA of the CDR3 is TGTGCCAGCAGTGGGACGACGCCCTACGAGCAGTACTTC.

This rearrangement joins TRBV9 to TRBJ2-2; no firm D call. V shed 4 bases and J shed 1 base, with 14 bases lying between them. Germline V gene sequence: CDR1 SGDLS, CDR2 YYNGEE. CDR3 length: 16 amino acids. In nucleotides, the CDR3 is TGTGCCAGCAGCTTGGGGATTTCGGTGAACACCGGGGAGCTGTTTTTT. Translating gives CASSLGISVNTGELFF.

This clonotype occurred a few times. The V gene is TRBV2, the J gene TRBJ2-5, with D perhaps TRBD1 (6 bases). The germline gives CDR1 SNHLY, CDR2 FYNNEI. V was shortened by 6 bases and J by 2 bases, with 13 bases between the two germline ends. The CDR3 contains 14 residues. CDR3 in DNA: TGTGCCAGCAGCGAGGACAGAAATCAAGAGACCCAGTACTTC. Translating it yields CASSEDRNQETQYF.

This rearrangement joins TRBV3-1 to TRBJ2-7; D may be TRBD1 (5 bases). This CDR3 is 12 amino acids long. V was clipped by 3 bases and J by 4 bases, with 7 bases between them. Looked up from germline, CDR1 is LGHDT and CDR2 is YNNKEL (reference sequence). The CDR3: CASSHQGYEQYF. The CDR3 DNA reads as TGTGCCAGCAGCCACCAGGGTTACGAGCAGTACTTC.

The chain has TRBV6-1 and TRBJ1-5, with 7 positions matching TRBD1. In germline, CDR1 is MNHNS, CDR2 SASEGT. V shed 7 bases, J shed 6 bases, and the junction held 6 bases outside the gene matches. The CDR3 is 13 residues long. CDR3: CASTTGRVQPQHF. CDR3 nucleotides: TGTGCCAGCACGACAGGGCGGGTTCAGCCCCAGCATTTT.

The V call is TRBV6-5, the J call TRBJ2-6; D is undetermined. V lost 6 bases to trimming and J lost 3 bases, with 12 bases between them. The CDR3 runs to 15 residues. The germline V gene encodes CDR1 MNHEY and CDR2 SVGAGI. The CDR3 reads CASSRPLVGANVLTF. The CDR3 DNA is TGTGCCAGCAGCCGACCTCTTGTTGGGGCCAACGTCCTGACTTTC.

There are a few counts of this clonotype. The V gene is TRBV6-2 or TRBV6-3, the J gene TRBJ1-5, with TRBD1 as a possible D gene (6 bases). V shed 4 bases and J shed 11 bases, with 24 bases lying between them. Germline values: CDR1 MNHEY, CDR2 SVGEGT. The CDR3 sequence is 16 residues long. CDR3 in DNA: TGTGCCAGCAGTTTAGTCCCCCCAGGGGACACTTTGTCCCAGCATTTT. This gives the protein CASSLVPPGDTLSQHF.

The CDR3 region is CASSSDRTSSYEQYF. CDR3 nucleotides: TGTGCCAGCAGCTCTGACAGGACTTCCTCCTACGAGCAGTACTTC. The chain links TRBV5-4 to TRBJ2-7; D possibly corresponds to TRBD1 (6 bases). The V gene's germline CDR1 is SGHNT and CDR2 YYREEE (reference sequence). The V gene lost 3 bases and the J gene lost 0 bases, with 13 bases spanning the gap. The CDR3 consists of 15 residues.

The genes are TRBV7-9 and TRBJ1-2; D ambiguous. CDR3 size: 14 residues. The germline gives CDR1 SEHNR, CDR2 FQNEAQ (reference sequence). Trimming took 4 bases from V and 6 from J, leaving 15 bases between them. The CDR3 protein is CASSSPGVGNGYTF. DNA of the CDR3: TGTGCCAGCAGCTCCCCCGGTGTCGGGAATGGCTACACCTTC.

This clonotype was observed at least ten times. This chain joins TRBV6-2 or TRBV6-3 and TRBJ2-7; TRBD1 might be the D (6 bases). Germline loops: CDR1 MNHEY, CDR2 SVGEGT. V was clipped by 6 bases and J by 2 bases, with 17 bases between them. This CDR3 is 15 amino acids long. This chain's CDR3 is CASSLQGGGTYEQYF. Here the CDR3 DNA reads TGTGCCAGCAGCCTACAGGGTGGGGGAACCTACGAGCAGTACTTC.